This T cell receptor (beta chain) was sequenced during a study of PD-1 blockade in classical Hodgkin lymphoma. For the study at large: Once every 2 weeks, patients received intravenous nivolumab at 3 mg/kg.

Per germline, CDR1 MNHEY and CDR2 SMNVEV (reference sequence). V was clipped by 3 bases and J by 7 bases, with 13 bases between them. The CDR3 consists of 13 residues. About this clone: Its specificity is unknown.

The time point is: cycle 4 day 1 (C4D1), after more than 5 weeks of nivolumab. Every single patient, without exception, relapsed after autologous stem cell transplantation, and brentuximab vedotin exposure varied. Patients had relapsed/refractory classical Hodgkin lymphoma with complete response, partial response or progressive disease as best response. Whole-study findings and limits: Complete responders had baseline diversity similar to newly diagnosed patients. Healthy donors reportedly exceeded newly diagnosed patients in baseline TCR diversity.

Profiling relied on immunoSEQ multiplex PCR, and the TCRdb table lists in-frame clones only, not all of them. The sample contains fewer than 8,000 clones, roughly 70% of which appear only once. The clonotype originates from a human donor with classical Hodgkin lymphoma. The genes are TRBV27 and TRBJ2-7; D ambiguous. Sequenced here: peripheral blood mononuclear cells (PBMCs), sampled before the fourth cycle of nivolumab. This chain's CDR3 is CASSLSHSREQYF. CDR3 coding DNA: TGTGCCAGCAGTTTGTCGCATAGCCGGGAGCAGTACTTC.